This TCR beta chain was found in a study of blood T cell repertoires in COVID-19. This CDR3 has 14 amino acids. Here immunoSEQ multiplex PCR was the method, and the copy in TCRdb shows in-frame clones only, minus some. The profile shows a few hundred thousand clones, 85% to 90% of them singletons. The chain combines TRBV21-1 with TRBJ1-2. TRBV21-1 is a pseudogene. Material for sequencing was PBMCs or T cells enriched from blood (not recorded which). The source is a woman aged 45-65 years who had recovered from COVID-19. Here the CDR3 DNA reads TGTGCCAGCAGCAGGGGGGAACATAACTATGGCTACACCTTC. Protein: CASSRGEHNYGYTF.